These 18 T cell receptor beta chains were sequenced from one sample in a study of T-cell memory formation after mild COVID-19. TCRdb passed the 5' RACE reads through MiXCR, listing each CDR3 protein once. The table has 300,000 to 400,000 distinct CDR3 sequences, 10% to 15% seen once; the top ten hold over 20%. Sequencing was performed on PBMCs or a T cell subset sorted from them (not recorded which). All receptors derive from a young man who had mild COVID-19 (a few samples of this study predate the infection). Cell type and time point are not known.

The table lists this clonotype with a few counts. This chain links TRBV12-3 or TRBV12-4 with TRBJ2-3, with D uncertain. The V end was cut by 6 bases, the J end by 7 bases, with 17 bases between. The CDR3 contains 14 residues. CDR3 bases: TGTGCCAGCAGCCTCCGGTCGGGCAGCTATACGCAGTATTTT. It specifies CASSLRSGSYTQYF.

This clonotype appeared a few times. For the CDR3, the DNA is TGTGCCAGCAGCTGGGACGAGACGAACACTGAAGCTTTCTTT. Translation: CASSWDETNTEAFF. J is TRBJ1-1 and V is TRBV12-3 or TRBV12-4, with D tentatively TRBD1 (5 bases). V lost 6 bases and J lost 1, with 12 bases in between. CDR3 length: 14 residues.

This clonotype showed up many times. This sequence joins TRBV5-1 and TRBJ2-5; 8 nucleotides align to TRBD2. Per the germline V gene, CDR1 is SGHRS and CDR2 is YFSETQ. Trimming at V came to 4 bases and at J to 0 bases, leaving 5 bases not matched to a gene. The CDR3 is made up of 15 amino acids. CDR3 nucleotides: TGCGCCAGCAGCCAACTAGCGGCCGACCAAGAGACCCAGTACTTC. It codes for CASSQLAADQETQYF.

The chain joins TRBV10-1 to TRBJ1-1; the D gene is possibly TRBD1 (5 bases). The CDR3 sequence is 15 residues long. V gave up 3 bases and J gave up 1 base, with 12 bases separating them. In germline, CDR1 is WNHNN, CDR2 SYGVQD (reference sequence). CDR3 nucleotide sequence: TGCGCCAGCAGTGATGGGGCAGGGCAGAACACTGAAGCTTTCTTT. It is translated as CASSDGAGQNTEAFF.

V gene TRBV7-8 combines with J gene TRBJ2-7, with 7 bases identical to TRBD2. The germline V gene encodes CDR1 SGHVS and CDR2 FQNEAQ. This CDR3 region has 15 residues. Trimming cost V 2 bases and J 0 bases; bases outside gene matches: 4. CDR3 nucleotide sequence: TGTGCCAGCAGCTTATCTACGGGGGGCTCCTACGAGCAGTACTTC. It yields the protein CASSLSTGGSYEQYF.

This clonotype has more than one count but fewer than ten. The chain links TRBV10-3 to TRBJ2-1; 7 nucleotides match TRBD2. The CDR3 length is 15 residues. CDR1 ENHRY and CDR2 SYGVKD come from the germline V gene. V shed 0 bases, J shed 4 bases, and the junction held 3 bases outside the gene matches. This chain's CDR3 is CAISESSGAYNEQFF. CDR3 coding DNA: TGTGCCATCAGTGAGTCGAGCGGGGCATACAATGAGCAGTTCTTC.

The sample holds many counts of this clonotype. This rearrangement joins TRBV5-1 to TRBJ2-7; tentatively, D is TRBD1 or TRBD2 (5 bases each). Trimming stripped 4 bases from V and 3 bases from J, with 8 bases between. The CDR3 is 12 residues long. Per germline, CDR1 SGHRS and CDR2 YFSETQ. The CDR3 is CASSRDRYEQYF. Here the CDR3 DNA reads TGCGCCAGCAGCCGGGACCGCTACGAGCAGTACTTC.

The chain is built from TRBV5-1 and TRBJ2-7; no clear D. The V end was cut by 0 bases, the J end by 3 bases, with 13 bases between. CDR1 is SGHRS, CDR2 YFSETQ, per germline. The CDR3 runs to 15 residues. The CDR3 here is CASSLELGLGYEQYF. In nucleotides, the CDR3 is TGCGCCAGCAGCTTGGAGCTGGGTTTGGGCTACGAGCAGTACTTC.

This clonotype was counted at least ten times. The V call is TRBV7-9, the J call TRBJ1-1; no firm D call. Trimming pared 1 base from V and 5 bases from J, leaving 8 bases between. CDR1 and CDR2 (germline): SEHNR, FQNEAQ (reference sequence). The CDR3 consists of 13 residues. Written as DNA, the CDR3 is TGTGCCAGCAGCTTAGAGCTCAGTACTGAAGCTTTCTTT. Encoded protein: CASSLELSTEAFF.

There are a few counts of this clonotype. The chain is built from TRBV5-1 and TRBJ2-2; D gene ambiguous. V was cut by 4 bases and J by 4 bases, with 8 bases left in between. The CDR3 is 13 amino acids. CDR1 is SGHRS and CDR2 is YFSETQ in the germline V gene. The CDR3 sequence is CASSLDITGELFF. The CDR3 DNA is TGCGCCAGCAGCCTAGACATCACCGGGGAGCTGTTTTTT.

J is TRBJ1-2 and V is TRBV29-1; tentative D call: TRBD1 (5 bases). Germline V gene lookup returns CDR1 SQVTM and CDR2 ANQGSEA. This CDR3 is 11 amino acids long. V was clipped by 5 bases and J by 8 bases, with 12 bases between them. The CDR3 protein is CSVSDGAGYTF. For the CDR3, the DNA is TGCAGCGTTTCGGACGGGGCGGGCTACACCTTC.

This clonotype was seen many times. The V gene is TRBV4-3, the J gene TRBJ2-2; the D gene is possibly TRBD1 (6 bases). Looked up from germline, CDR1 is LGHNA and CDR2 is YSLEER. Trimming removed 0 bases at V and 10 bases at J, with 12 bases between. The CDR3 length is 14 residues. CDR3 sequence: CASSQDRGLVELFF. CDR3 sequence (DNA): TGCGCCAGCAGCCAAGATAGGGGGTTGGTGGAGCTGTTTTTT.

The rearrangement links TRBV7-2 to TRBJ2-5; TRBD1 matches at 8 bases. CDR3 length: 16 amino acids. The germline CDR1 and CDR2 sequences are SGHTA and FQGNSA. The ends lost 1 base at V and 7 bases at J; junction bases unmatched: 11. CDR3: CASSLGAGTGPRTQYF. The CDR3 coding sequence is TGTGCCAGCAGCTTAGGGGCCGGGACAGGTCCAAGGACCCAGTACTTC.

The DNA for the CDR3 is TGCAGTGCTAGAGTCCGGGTTAACTATGGCTACACCTTC. Amino acid sequence: CSARVRVNYGYTF. This chain joins TRBV20-1 and TRBJ1-2, with D uncertain. The germline CDR1 and CDR2 sequences are DFQATT and SNEGSKA (reference sequence). This CDR3 has 13 amino acids. The ends were cut back, 1 base at V and 1 base at J, with 7 bases in the middle.

This chain connects TRBV5-1 to TRBJ2-2, with 10 bases matching TRBD1. CDR3 length equals 16 residues. The ends lost 7 bases at V and 0 bases at J; junction bases unmatched: 6. Germline CDR1 is SGHRS and CDR2 is YFSETQ. CDR3 region: CASSGQGSPNTGELFF. CDR3 coding DNA: TGCGCCAGCTCGGGACAGGGGTCTCCGAACACCGGGGAGCTGTTTTTT.

The chain is built from TRBV24-1 and TRBJ1-2; TRBD1 matches 7 bases. Germline loops: CDR1 KGHDR, CDR2 SFDVKD. The CDR3 consists of 13 residues. V lost 10 bases to trimming and J lost 7 bases; unmatched junction nucleotides: 11. The CDR3 DNA reads as TGTGCCACTGCTGAACAGGGGTATTTTGGCTACACCTTC. The encoded protein is CATAEQGYFGYTF.

The chain joins TRBV4-2 to TRBJ1-3; TRBD1 is a possible D gene (6 bases). V was trimmed by 0 bases and J by 4 bases, leaving 10 bases between them. CDR1 is LGHNA and CDR2 is YNFKEQ in the germline V gene. The CDR3 runs 15 residues. In DNA form, the CDR3 reads TGTGCCAGCAGCCAAGATTTTCAGGGGGGAAACACCATATATTTT. Amino acids: CASSQDFQGGNTIYF.

There are a few counts of this clonotype. V is TRBV15 and J is TRBJ2-7; no clear D. Trimming left V 5 bases short and J 6 bases short, with 14 bases between. From germline, CDR1 is LNHNV and CDR2 YYDKDF (reference sequence). The CDR3 runs to 13 residues. CDR3 in amino acids: CATSPGTVSEQYF. The CDR3 region has the DNA TGTGCCACCAGCCCCGGCACTGTTAGCGAGCAGTACTTC.